The T cell receptor beta chain described here comes from a study of blood T cell repertoires in COVID-19. Study as a whole: Researchers got acute and convalescent COVID-19 samples from the United States, Italy and Spain. PBMCs, B-cell-depleted T cells, or T cells were the source of the cDNA or gDNA that made up the material.

V gave up 3 bases and J gave up 6 bases, with 12 bases separating them. The CDR3 spans 13 residues. Per the germline V gene, CDR1 is MGHRA and CDR2 is YSYEKL. Profiled with immunoSEQ multiplex PCR; TCRdb holds only in-frame clones, not every one. This repertoire shows about 280,000 clones, roughly 86% found once; its top ten account for 9% to 9.5%. The receptor was isolated from a man younger than 30 with active or convalescent COVID-19. The specimen sequenced was peripheral blood. V usage is TRBV4-1 and J usage is TRBJ2-7, with a tentative D call TRBD1 (5 bases). The CDR3 is CASSQQGSAEQYF. The CDR3 nucleotides read TGCGCCAGCAGCCAGCAGGGTTCAGCCGAGCAGTACTTC.